Listed below are T cell receptor beta chains from one sample, sequenced in a study of cytomegalovirus exposure and HLA in healthy donors. Assay: immunoSEQ multiplex PCR; the TCRdb copy retains only in-frame clones and omits some. Of about 160,000 clones listed, approximately 82% are singletons. The sequencing input was PBMCs. The receptor set was obtained from a male donor in good health and CMV-seronegative. The conserved cysteine and the conserved F or W are not part of the CDR3 here. Each record gives: clone size, J gene, V gene, CDR3 length, CDR3 protein. Where a row states a size, it is once, few, many or the class of an expanded clone; other rows omit it.

clone size: -; J gene: TRBJ1-3; V gene: TRBV9; CDR3 length: 13; CDR3 protein: ASSPRTSSGNTIY
clone size: -; J gene: TRBJ2-1; V gene: TRBV7-2; CDR3 length: 14; CDR3 protein: ASSLGGTGGWNEQF
clone size: -; J gene: TRBJ2-1; V gene: TRBV7-9; CDR3 length: 12; CDR3 protein: ASSPRTAYNEQF
clone size: few; J gene: TRBJ1-5; V gene: TRBV5-6; CDR3 length: 14; CDR3 protein: ASSRRDRGVNQPQH
clone size: -; J gene: TRBJ1-2; V gene: TRBV7-9; CDR3 length: 11; CDR3 protein: ASASSGNYGYT
clone size: -; J gene: TRBJ2-7; V gene: TRBV10-1; CDR3 length: 10; CDR3 protein: ALRDKSYEQY
clone size: -; J gene: TRBJ1-1; V gene: TRBV7-3; CDR3 length: 14; CDR3 protein: ASSESTNAGGWGAF
clone size: -; J gene: TRBJ2-7; V gene: TRBV5-6; CDR3 length: 11; CDR3 protein: ASSLGSSYEQY
clone size: few; J gene: TRBJ1-1; V gene: TRBV29-1; CDR3 length: 11; CDR3 protein: SVAGQGNTEAF
clone size: -; J gene: TRBJ1-1; V gene: TRBV6-5; CDR3 length: 14; CDR3 protein: ASSYSGGPENTEAF
clone size: -; J gene: TRBJ2-7; V gene: TRBV4-3; CDR3 length: 12; CDR3 protein: ASSQGTSGNEQY
clone size: few; J gene: TRBJ1-2; V gene: TRBV11-2; CDR3 length: 9; CDR3 protein: ASSSGQGTT
clone size: few; J gene: TRBJ1-3; V gene: TRBV29-1; CDR3 length: 12; CDR3 protein: SVGGASSGNTIY
clone size: -; J gene: TRBJ2-7; V gene: TRBV28; CDR3 length: 16; CDR3 protein: ASSPPPTHRGLTYEQY
clone size: -; J gene: TRBJ2-1; V gene: TRBV7-7; CDR3 length: 13; CDR3 protein: ASSLDGSSYNEQF
clone size: -; J gene: TRBJ2-1; V gene: TRBV14; CDR3 length: 19; CDR3 protein: ASSQLTGTSGSRGSYNEQF
clone size: -; J gene: TRBJ2-3; V gene: TRBV12-5; CDR3 length: 15; CDR3 protein: ASGLGGTSGRTDTQY
clone size: -; J gene: TRBJ2-7; V gene: TRBV10-1; CDR3 length: 9; CDR3 protein: ASSEWTARS
clone size: -; J gene: TRBJ2-7; V gene: TRBV4-1; CDR3 length: 11; CDR3 protein: ASSQRQAYEQY
clone size: once; J gene: TRBJ2-7; V gene: TRBV7-2; CDR3 length: 12; CDR3 protein: ASSLTGGSYEQY
clone size: -; J gene: TRBJ1-1; V gene: TRBV4-2; CDR3 length: 13; CDR3 protein: ASSRTGGRDTEAF
clone size: -; J gene: TRBJ1-4; V gene: TRBV7-9; CDR3 length: 12; CDR3 protein: ASSPTGFREKLF
clone size: -; J gene: TRBJ1-6; V gene: TRBV27; CDR3 length: 11; CDR3 protein: ASSLSQNSPLH
clone size: few; J gene: TRBJ1-6; V gene: TRBV10-3; CDR3 length: 10; CDR3 protein: AIRGTDLPLH
clone size: -; J gene: TRBJ2-4; V gene: TRBV5-4; CDR3 length: 15; CDR3 protein: ASSFSMGGTAKNIQY
clone size: -; J gene: TRBJ2-1; V gene: TRBV7-2; CDR3 length: 14; CDR3 protein: ASSLGAGERYNEQF
clone size: -; J gene: TRBJ1-5; V gene: TRBV4-1; CDR3 length: 14; CDR3 protein: ASSQAVDRGGRPQH
clone size: -; J gene: TRBJ2-1; V gene: TRBV4-3; CDR3 length: 15; CDR3 protein: ASSQEALGRTYNEQF
clone size: -; J gene: TRBJ1-2; V gene: TRBV2; CDR3 length: 14; CDR3 protein: ASSPIPGGVIYGYT
clone size: -; J gene: TRBJ2-1; V gene: TRBV7-3; CDR3 length: 11; CDR3 protein: ASSLGVDNEQF
clone size: -; J gene: TRBJ2-5; V gene: TRBV12-5; CDR3 length: 13; CDR3 protein: ASEVAGGPQETQY
clone size: -; J gene: -; V gene: TRBV5-1; CDR3 length: 11; CDR3 protein: ASSLAGGTEQY
clone size: few; J gene: TRBJ1-1; V gene: TRBV23-1; CDR3 length: 8; CDR3 protein: ASSRTEAF
clone size: -; J gene: TRBJ1-3; V gene: TRBV6-4; CDR3 length: 12; CDR3 protein: ASSTQGLFDTIY
clone size: -; J gene: TRBJ1-5; V gene: TRBV6-6; CDR3 length: 13; CDR3 protein: ASSYSRGLGQPQH
clone size: -; J gene: TRBJ2-3; V gene: TRBV5-1; CDR3 length: 14; CDR3 protein: ASSLSQRGGTDTQY